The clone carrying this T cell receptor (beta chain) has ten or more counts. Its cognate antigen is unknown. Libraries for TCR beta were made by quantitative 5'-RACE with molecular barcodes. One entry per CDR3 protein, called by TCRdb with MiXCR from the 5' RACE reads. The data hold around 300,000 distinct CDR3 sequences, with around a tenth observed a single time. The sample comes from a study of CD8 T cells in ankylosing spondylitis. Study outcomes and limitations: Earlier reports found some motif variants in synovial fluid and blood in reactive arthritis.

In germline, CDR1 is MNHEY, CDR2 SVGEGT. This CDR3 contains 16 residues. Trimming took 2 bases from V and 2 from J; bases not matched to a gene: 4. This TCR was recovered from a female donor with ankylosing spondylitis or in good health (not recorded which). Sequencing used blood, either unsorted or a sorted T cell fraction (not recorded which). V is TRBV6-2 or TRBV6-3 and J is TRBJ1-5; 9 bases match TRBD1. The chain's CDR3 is CASSYSRTGGNQPQHF. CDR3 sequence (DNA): TGTGCCAGCAGTTACAGTCGGACAGGGGGCAATCAGCCCCAGCATTTT.